This T cell receptor (beta chain) was observed in a study of immune cell composition in non-small cell lung cancer (dated by TCRdb to about 2017). For the wider study: Histologic subtype, mainly lung adenocarcinoma or squamous cell carcinoma, was assigned on the basis of H&E together with p63, CK5, Napsin A and TTF-1 immunohistochemistry. TCR-beta sequencing (Adaptive Biotechnologies) was performed on a few dozen paired NSCLC tumour and non-adjacent lung specimens plus 26 tumour-only specimens. For supplementary cohort #1, made up of approximately 11 lung adenocarcinoma cases, paired tumour/lung TCR-beta sequencing was done and TIL populations were generated so that tumour reactivity could be assessed. The subtype comparisons left out several tumour specimens with TCR-beta data because those specimens were rare histological subtypes.

Notes on this clone: Its antigen remains unidentified. Base qualities are missing; no much larger clone stands one base away.

Germline trimming: 6 bases from V, 6 bases from J; junction bases outside gene matches: 11. Sequences SQVTM (CDR1) and ANQGSEA (CDR2) are obtained from the germline V gene. Spanning cysteine to phenylalanine, the CDR3 consists of 14 amino acids. The only DNA kept is the CDR3, 42 bases in frame from the first base. General findings and caveats noted by the study authors: Smoking pack-years did not significantly correlate with tumour TCR-beta clonality. Tumour-associated clones >0.5% occurred in nearly half of NSCLC cases: around 30% of adenocarcinomas versus roughly three quarters of squamous carcinomas. The reactivity cohort was only 9 to 11 cases, and tumour-reactive clones were not shown to share sequences with the dominant in vivo tumour-associated clones. Across nine to eleven adenocarcinoma cases, the maximal tumour-associated clone frequency showed a strong correlation with TIL tumour reactivity, but overall clonality showed no such correlation.

A two-step multiplex PCR amplified TCR-beta CDR3 regions from genomic DNA, and the second step of the PCR added Illumina-compatible adaptors. TCR-beta immunosequencing was performed on an Illumina platform as a commercial immunoSEQ service. Under the source paper's analysis protocol: Repertoires were described by productive clonality and by Top 10 Clones, which is the percentage of T-cell templates coming from the ten most frequent sequences. Values of productive clonality ranged from 0 to 1, with a monoclonal population indicated by a value of 1. Tumour-associated clones were defined as sequences comprising at least 0.1% of tumour T-cell templates but absent from matched non-adjacent lung, identified via log10 scatter plots. Two-group comparisons used Student's t-tests, stages used ANOVA, and relationships used linear regression, analysed in GraphPad Prism7 and R. The clones in this table, taken by TCRdb from immuneACCESS, are in-frame only. Not every clone is retained; where verified, under half of the shortfall comes from an unresolved V gene, and the cause of the rest is unknown. The V and J calls and clone size were taken over from that table, and D and trimming were inferred from the DNA. This sample comprises about 2,200 clones, about 70% of them detected only once. The ten top clones hold around 15% of the sample.

Normal lung samples came from the same patient and consisted of non-adjacent lung tissue collected as far from the tumour as possible, at a distance of at least 3 cm. From frozen aliquots of unsorted single-cell suspensions, genomic DNA was isolated using the QIAamp DNA kit. Tissues were received within 2 hours of resection and processed immediately into single-cell suspensions. Tissue was mechanically dissociated and enzymatically digested with DNase I, collagenase I and hyaluronidase for approximately 29 minutes at 37 °C, then filtered and RBC-lysed. The chain joins TRBV29-1 to TRBJ1-1, with 9 middle bases fitting TRBD1. The sequenced material came from non-adjacent lung tissue. The sequence was obtained from a human donor with non-small cell lung cancer. CDR3 region: CSVTPDRGIAEAFF. In nucleotide form, the sequence is TGCAGCGTCACACCGGACAGGGGAATCGCTGAAGCTTTCTTT.